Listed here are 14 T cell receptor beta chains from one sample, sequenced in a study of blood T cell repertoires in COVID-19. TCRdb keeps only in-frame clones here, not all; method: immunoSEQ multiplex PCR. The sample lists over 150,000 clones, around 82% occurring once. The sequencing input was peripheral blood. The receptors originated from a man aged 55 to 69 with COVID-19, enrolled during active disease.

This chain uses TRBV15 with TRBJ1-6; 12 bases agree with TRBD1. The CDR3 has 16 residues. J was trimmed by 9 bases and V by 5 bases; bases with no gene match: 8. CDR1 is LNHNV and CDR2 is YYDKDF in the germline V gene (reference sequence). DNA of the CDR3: TGTGCCACCAGCCCAAGGGACAGGGGGCCTGGTTCACCCCTCCACTTT. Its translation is CATSPRDRGPGSPLHF.

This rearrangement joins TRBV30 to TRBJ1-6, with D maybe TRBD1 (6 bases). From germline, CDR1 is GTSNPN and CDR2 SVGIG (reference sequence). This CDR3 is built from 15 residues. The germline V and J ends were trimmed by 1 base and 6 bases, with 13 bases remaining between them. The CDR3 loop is CAWSALGQVNSPLHF. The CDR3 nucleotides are TGTGCCTGGAGTGCTTTGGGACAAGTTAATTCACCCCTCCACTTT.

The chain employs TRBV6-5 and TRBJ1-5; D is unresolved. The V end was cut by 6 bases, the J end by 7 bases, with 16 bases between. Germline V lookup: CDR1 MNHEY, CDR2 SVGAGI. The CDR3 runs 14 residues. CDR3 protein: CASRSGVSRQPQHF. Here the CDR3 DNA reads TGTGCCAGCAGATCCGGGGTAAGCCGGCAGCCCCAGCATTTT.

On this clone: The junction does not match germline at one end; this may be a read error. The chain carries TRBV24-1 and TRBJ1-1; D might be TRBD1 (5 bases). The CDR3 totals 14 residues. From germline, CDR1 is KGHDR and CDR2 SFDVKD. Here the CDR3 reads CATSDGRVNAEAFF. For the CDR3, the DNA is TGTGCCACCAGTGATGGCAGGGTGAACGCTGAAGCTTTCTTT.

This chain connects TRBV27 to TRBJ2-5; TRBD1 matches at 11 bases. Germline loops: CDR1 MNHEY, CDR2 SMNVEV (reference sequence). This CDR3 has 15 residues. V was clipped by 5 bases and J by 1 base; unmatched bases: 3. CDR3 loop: CASSGGTGGQETQYF. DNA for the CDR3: TGTGCCAGCAGTGGCGGGACAGGGGGCCAAGAGACCCAGTACTTC.

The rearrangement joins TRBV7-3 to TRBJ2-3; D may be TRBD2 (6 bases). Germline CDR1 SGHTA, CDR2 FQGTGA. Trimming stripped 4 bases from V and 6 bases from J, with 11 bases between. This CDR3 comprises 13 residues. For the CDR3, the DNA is TGTGCCAGCAGCTCGGACTATCGGGATACGCAGTATTTT. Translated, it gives CASSSDYRDTQYF. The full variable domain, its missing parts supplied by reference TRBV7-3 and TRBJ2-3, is GAGVSQTPSNKVTEKGKYVELRCDPISGHTALYWYRQSLGQGPEFLIYFQGTGAADDSGLPNDRFFAVRPEGSVSTLKIQRTERGDSAVYLCASSSDYRDTQYFGPGTRLTVL.

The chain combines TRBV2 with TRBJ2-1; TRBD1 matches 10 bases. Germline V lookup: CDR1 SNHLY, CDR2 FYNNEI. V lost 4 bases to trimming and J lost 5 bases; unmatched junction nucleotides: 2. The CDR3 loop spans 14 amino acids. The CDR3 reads CASSGQGAHNEQFF. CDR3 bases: TGTGCCAGCAGTGGACAGGGGGCACACAATGAGCAGTTCTTC.

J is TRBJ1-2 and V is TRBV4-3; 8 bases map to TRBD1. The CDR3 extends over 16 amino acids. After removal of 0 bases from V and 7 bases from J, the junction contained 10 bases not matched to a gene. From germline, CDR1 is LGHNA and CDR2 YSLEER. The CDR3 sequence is CASSQEGTGKSGGYTF. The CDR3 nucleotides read TGCGCCAGCAGCCAAGAAGGGACAGGCAAATCTGGTGGCTACACCTTC.

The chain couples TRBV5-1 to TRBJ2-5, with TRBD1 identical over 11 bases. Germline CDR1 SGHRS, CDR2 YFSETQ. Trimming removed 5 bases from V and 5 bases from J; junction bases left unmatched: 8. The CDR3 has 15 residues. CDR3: CASREGTGGQETQYF. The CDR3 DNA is TGCGCCAGCAGGGAAGGGACAGGGGGTCAGGAGACCCAGTACTTC.

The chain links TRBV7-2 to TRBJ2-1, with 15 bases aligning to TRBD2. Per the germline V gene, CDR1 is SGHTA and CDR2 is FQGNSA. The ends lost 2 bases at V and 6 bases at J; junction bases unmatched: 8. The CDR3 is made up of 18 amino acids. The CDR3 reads CASSLTGTSGGPVNEQFF. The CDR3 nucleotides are TGTGCCAGCAGCTTAACCGGGACTAGCGGGGGGCCCGTCAATGAGCAGTTCTTC.

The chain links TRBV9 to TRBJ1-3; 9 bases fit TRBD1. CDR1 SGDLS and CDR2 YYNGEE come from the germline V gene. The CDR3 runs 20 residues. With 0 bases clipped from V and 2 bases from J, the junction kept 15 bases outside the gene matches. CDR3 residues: CASSVAPGTGQFSAGNTIYF. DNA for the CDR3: TGTGCCAGCAGCGTAGCCCCCGGGACAGGGCAGTTTTCGGCTGGAAACACCATATATTTT. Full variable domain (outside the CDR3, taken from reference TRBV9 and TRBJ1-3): DSGVTQTPKHLITATGQRVTLRCSPRSGDLSVYWYQQSLDQGLQFLIQYYNGEERAKGNILERFSAQQFPDLHSELNLSSLELGDSALYFCASSVAPGTGQFSAGNTIYFGEGSWLTVV.

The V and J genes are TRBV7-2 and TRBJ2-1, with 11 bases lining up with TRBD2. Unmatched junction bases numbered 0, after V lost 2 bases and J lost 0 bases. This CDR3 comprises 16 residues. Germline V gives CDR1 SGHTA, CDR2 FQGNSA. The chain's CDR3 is CASSLLAGGSYNEQFF. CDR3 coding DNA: TGTGCCAGCAGCTTACTAGCGGGGGGCTCCTACAATGAGCAGTTCTTC.

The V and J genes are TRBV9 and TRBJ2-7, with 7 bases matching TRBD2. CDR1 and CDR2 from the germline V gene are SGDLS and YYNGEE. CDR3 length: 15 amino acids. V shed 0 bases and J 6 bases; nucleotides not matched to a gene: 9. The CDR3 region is CASSVESGNPGEQYF. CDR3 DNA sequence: TGTGCCAGCAGCGTAGAGAGCGGGAATCCCGGCGAGCAGTACTTC.

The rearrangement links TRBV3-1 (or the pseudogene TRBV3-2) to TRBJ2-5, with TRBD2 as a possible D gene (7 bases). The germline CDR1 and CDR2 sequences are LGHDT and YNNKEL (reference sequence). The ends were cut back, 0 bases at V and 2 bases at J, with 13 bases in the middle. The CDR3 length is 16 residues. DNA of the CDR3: TGTGCCAGCAGCCAAGAGGCGGGGGCTCCTCAAGAGACCCAGTACTTC. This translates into CASSQEAGAPQETQYF.